The 20 T cell receptor beta chains below were found in one sample sequenced in a study of T-cell reconstitution after alpha-beta-depleted transplantation in children. Unique molecular identifiers featured in how the TCRbeta library was prepared. Each CDR3 protein gets one entry after TCRdb re-called the PCR reads with MiXCR. This table holds about 300,000 distinct CDR3 sequences, around a tenth found once. The sequenced sample was PBMCs, obtained before TCRalphabeta/CD19-depleted stem cell transplant. The origin of the receptors is a boy in the first two years of life with acute myeloid leukemia, due to receive a stem cell transplant.

Notes on this clonotype: A much larger clone differs by one base, so this may be a read error. V usage is TRBV12-3 or TRBV12-4 and J usage is TRBJ2-7, with 9 bases identical to TRBD1. The CDR3 loop spans 14 amino acids. For the CDR3, the DNA is TGTGCCGGCAGCCCGGACAGGGGATACTACGAGCAGTACTTC. Its protein product is CAGSPDRGYYEQYF.

This clonotype has more than one count but fewer than ten. The chain carries TRBV7-9 and TRBJ2-3; the match to TRBD2 covers 11 bases. V trimming: 5 bases; J trimming: 1 base; junction bases outside the gene matches: 5. There are 16 residues in the CDR3. Germline values: CDR1 SEHNR, CDR2 FQNEAQ (reference sequence). CDR3 residues: CASSNSLAGGTDTQYF. CDR3 bases: TGTGCCAGCAGCAACTCACTAGCGGGGGGCACAGATACGCAGTATTTT. Based on the CDR3 plus reference TRBV7-9 and TRBJ2-3, the full variable domain is DTGVSQNPRHKITKRGQNVTFRCDPISEHNRLYWYRQTLGQGPEFLTYFQNEAQLEKSRLLSDRFSAERPKGSFSTLEIQRTEQGDSAMYLCASSNSLAGGTDTQYFGPGTRLTVL.

This clonotype was picked up many times. The gene calls are TRBV12-3 or TRBV12-4 and TRBJ2-7; D call uncertain. Deletions cut 6 bases from V and 3 bases from J, with 9 bases between. The CDR3 is 12 residues long. The CDR3 region is CASSFLDYEQYF. The CDR3 coding sequence is TGTGCCAGCAGCTTTCTGGACTACGAGCAGTACTTC.

This clonotype was counted ten times or more. The chain carries TRBV7-2 and TRBJ2-4; 13 nucleotides line up with TRBD2. This CDR3 contains 16 residues. Germline assignment: CDR1 SGHTA and CDR2 FQGNSA. The junction had 5 bases not matched to a gene; V was cut back by 5 bases and J by 4 bases. In DNA form, the CDR3 reads TGTGCCAGCAGCATCGGGACTAGCGGGGCTAAAAACATTCAGTACTTC. This encodes CASSIGTSGAKNIQYF.

This clonotype has at least ten counts. V and J are TRBV11-2 and TRBJ1-2, with 8 bases aligning to TRBD1. The CDR3 consists of 15 residues. CDR1 SGHAT and CDR2 FQNNGV come from the germline V gene. J lost 8 bases, V lost 2 bases, and 10 bases had no gene match. CDR3 nucleotide sequence: TGTGCCAGCAGCTTACGACTAGGACAGGGCCAAGGCTACACCTTC. This gives the protein CASSLRLGQGQGYTF.

This clonotype has ten or more counts. The chain carries TRBV9 and TRBJ2-7, with D perhaps matching TRBD1 or TRBD2 (6 bases each). Germline CDR1 SGDLS, CDR2 YYNGEE. CDR3 length equals 17 residues. The V end lost 4 bases, the J end lost 0 bases, and 20 bases lay between the germline ends. The CDR3 spells CASSQQRGVIGSYEQYF. The CDR3 coding sequence is TGTGCCAGCAGCCAGCAGAGGGGGGTCATCGGCTCCTACGAGCAGTACTTC.

This clonotype was seen many times. The chain links TRBV27 to TRBJ2-2, with TRBD2 matching 13 bases. The V gene's germline CDR1 is MNHEY and CDR2 SMNVEV (reference sequence). V lost 8 bases, J lost 1 base, and 7 bases stayed unmatched. CDR3 size: 17 residues. The CDR3 loop is CASRTSGSRRNTGELFF. CDR3 DNA: TGTGCCAGCCGGACTAGCGGGAGTCGAAGGAACACCGGGGAGCTGTTTTTT.

This clonotype was observed many times. The genes are TRBV6-5 and TRBJ1-2; tentatively, D is TRBD1 (6 bases). The germline V gene has CDR1 MNHEY and CDR2 SVGAGI. The CDR3 spans 14 residues. V was trimmed by 2 bases and J by 6 bases, leaving 13 bases between them. CDR3 sequence: CASSYLQGWDGYTF. The CDR3 DNA reads as TGTGCCAGCAGTTACCTCCAGGGGTGGGATGGCTACACCTTC.

The V and J genes are TRBV12-3 or TRBV12-4 and TRBJ1-6, with 7 bases aligning to TRBD1. With V trimmed by 5 bases and J by 10 bases, 20 bases remained unmatched. The CDR3 length is 18 residues. The CDR3 loop is CASSRNPPPTGHNSPLHF. The CDR3, as DNA: TGTGCCAGCAGTCGTAATCCTCCACCGACAGGGCACAACTCACCCCTCCACTTT.

This clonotype was detected ten times or more. The gene calls are TRBV5-1 and TRBJ2-3; the D gene is possibly TRBD2 (7 bases). Trimming shortened V by 9 bases and J by 0 bases, and 23 bases separated the two germline ends. CDR3 length: 17 residues. Germline CDR1 and CDR2: SGHRS and YFSETQ. The CDR3 DNA reads as TGCGCCACCACTGATTCTACAGGGAGGGGTAGCACAGATACGCAGTATTTT. The encoded protein is CATTDSTGRGSTDTQYF.

This clonotype was seen a few times. V is TRBV7-2 and J is TRBJ2-6; D not certain. The CDR3 is 16 amino acids. V was trimmed by 5 bases and J by 5 bases, leaving 16 bases between them. Germline lookup yields CDR1 SGHTA and CDR2 FQGNSA. The CDR3 DNA follows: TGTGCCAGCAGCCAGGCCTGGGGTCTCAGGGCCAACGTCCTGACTTTC. This sequence encodes CASSQAWGLRANVLTF.

The chain has TRBV6-5 and TRBJ1-6; possible D gene TRBD1, 6 bases. V lost 4 bases and J lost 9, with 10 bases in between. Germline CDR1 MNHEY, CDR2 SVGAGI. The CDR3 spans 13 residues. CDR3 bases: TGTGCCAGCAGTTTACAGGGTACTTCACCCCTCCACTTT. Translated: CASSLQGTSPLHF.

This clonotype was counted at least ten times. The chain employs TRBV28 and TRBJ1-3; tentatively, D is TRBD1 (6 bases). V was trimmed by 5 bases and J by 2 bases, leaving 13 bases between them. Looked up from germline, CDR1 is MDHEN and CDR2 is SYDVKM. The CDR3 totals 15 residues. The chain's CDR3 is CASSRTGTTGNTIYF. Written as DNA, the CDR3 is TGTGCCAGCAGTCGTACCGGGACAACTGGAAACACCATATATTTT.

The chain recombines TRBV11-1 with TRBJ2-1; 15 positions match TRBD2. The CDR3 spans 19 residues. V dropped 0 bases and J dropped 6; count of bases not matched to a gene: 9. Germline CDR1 SGHAT, CDR2 FQDESV (reference sequence). In nucleotides, the CDR3 is TGTGCCAGCAGCTTAGCCCTCGGACTAGCGGGAGGGCCCTCCAATGAGCAGTTCTTC. Amino acid sequence: CASSLALGLAGGPSNEQFF.

V and J are TRBV7-3 and TRBJ2-1; D might be TRBD2 (6 bases). V was trimmed by 2 bases and J by 0 bases, leaving 11 bases between them. Germline assignment: CDR1 SGHTA and CDR2 FQGTGA. The CDR3 spans 16 residues. The CDR3 DNA sequence: TGTGCCAGCAGCTTATTACCCGGGAGCTCCTACAATGAGCAGTTCTTC. It translates to CASSLLPGSSYNEQFF.

This clonotype came up many times. The CDR3 bases are TGCAGCGTTTTTAGCGGGAGGGCCCTTGGTGACAATGAGCAGTTCTTC. Amino acid sequence: CSVFSGRALGDNEQFF. V usage is TRBV29-1 and J usage is TRBJ2-1, with TRBD2 matching 11 bases. This CDR3 spans 16 amino acids. Germline V gene lookup returns CDR1 SQVTM and CDR2 ANQGSEA. V lost 5 bases and J lost 5; bases outside the gene matches: 11.

The chain recombines TRBV11-2 with TRBJ2-1, with 9 positions matching TRBD2. There are 16 residues in the CDR3. The junction had 7 bases not matched to a gene; V was cut back by 5 bases and J by 2 bases. In germline, CDR1 is SGHAT, CDR2 FQNNGV. CDR3 loop: CASSVPGGRAYNEQFF. The CDR3 nucleotides are TGTGCCAGCAGCGTACCGGGCGGGAGGGCCTACAATGAGCAGTTCTTC. Combining the CDR3 with reference TRBV11-2 and TRBJ2-1 gives the whole variable domain EAGVAQSPRYKIIEKRQSVAFWCNPISGHATLYWYQQILGQGPKLLIQFQNNGVVDDSQLPKDRFSAERLKGVDSTLKIQPAKLEDSAVYLCASSVPGGRAYNEQFFGPGTRLTVL.

This clonotype was counted many times. The chain joins TRBV20-1 to TRBJ2-2; 8 positions match TRBD2. CDR1 is DFQATT, CDR2 SNEGSKA, per germline (reference sequence). V shed 0 bases, J shed 1 base, and the junction held 1 base outside the gene matches. The CDR3 length is 15 residues. CDR3 sequence reads: CSAREAGGNTGELFF. The CDR3 nucleotides read TGCAGTGCTAGAGAGGCGGGAGGGAACACCGGGGAGCTGTTTTTT.

The chain is built from TRBV5-1 and TRBJ2-7, with D perhaps TRBD1 or TRBD2 (5 bases each). Germline V gene sequence: CDR1 SGHRS, CDR2 YFSETQ. The V end lost 5 bases, the J end lost 2 bases, and 17 bases lay between the germline ends. This CDR3 is 15 amino acids long. The DNA for the CDR3 is TGCGCCAGCAGTGTTGGGGGAAGATATACCTACGAGCAGTACTTC. Translated: CASSVGGRYTYEQYF.

The table lists this clonotype with many counts. The rearrangement links TRBV5-1 to TRBJ2-3; D is unclear. V was clipped by 4 bases and J by 2 bases, with 8 bases between them. Germline V gene sequence: CDR1 SGHRS, CDR2 YFSETQ. This CDR3 comprises 13 residues. The CDR3 spells CASSLILTDTQYF. In nucleotides, the CDR3 is TGCGCCAGCAGCCTCATCCTCACAGATACGCAGTATTTT.